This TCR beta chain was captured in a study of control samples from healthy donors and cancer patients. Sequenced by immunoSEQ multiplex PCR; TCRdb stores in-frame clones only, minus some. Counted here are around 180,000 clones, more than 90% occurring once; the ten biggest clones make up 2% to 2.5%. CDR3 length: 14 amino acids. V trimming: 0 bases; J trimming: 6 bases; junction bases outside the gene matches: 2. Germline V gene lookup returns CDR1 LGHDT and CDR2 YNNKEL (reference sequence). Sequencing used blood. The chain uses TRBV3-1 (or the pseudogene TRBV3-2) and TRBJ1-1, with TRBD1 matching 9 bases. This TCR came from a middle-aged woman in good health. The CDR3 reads CASSQDWDRAEAFF. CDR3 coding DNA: TGTGCCAGCAGCCAAGATTGGGACAGGGCTGAAGCTTTCTTT.